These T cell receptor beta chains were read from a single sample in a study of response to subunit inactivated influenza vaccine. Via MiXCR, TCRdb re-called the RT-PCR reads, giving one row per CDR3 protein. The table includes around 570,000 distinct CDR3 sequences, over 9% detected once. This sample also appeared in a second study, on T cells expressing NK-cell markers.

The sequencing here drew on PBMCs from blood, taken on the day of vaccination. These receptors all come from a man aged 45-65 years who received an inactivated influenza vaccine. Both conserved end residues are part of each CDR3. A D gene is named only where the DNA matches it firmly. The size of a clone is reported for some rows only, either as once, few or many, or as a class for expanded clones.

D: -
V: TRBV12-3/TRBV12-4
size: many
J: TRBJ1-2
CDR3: CASRPSGVRYTF
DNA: TGTGCCAGCAGGCCCTCGGGGGTTCGCTACACCTTC

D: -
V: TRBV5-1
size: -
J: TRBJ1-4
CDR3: CASSLDGRDNEKLFF
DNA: TGCGCCAGCAGCTTGGATGGGAGAGATAATGAAAAACTGTTTTTT

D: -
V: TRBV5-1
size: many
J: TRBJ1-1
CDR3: CASSLGWGTEAFF
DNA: TGCGCCAGCAGCTTGGGTTGGGGCACTGAAGCTTTCTTT

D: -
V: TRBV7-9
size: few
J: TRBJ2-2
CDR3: CASSVPFINTGELFF
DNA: TGTGCCAGCAGCGTTCCATTTATTAACACCGGGGAGCTGTTTTTT

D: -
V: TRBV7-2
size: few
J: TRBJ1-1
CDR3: CASSSQGLRAFF
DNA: TGTGCCAGCAGCTCGCAGGGACTGAGAGCTTTCTTT

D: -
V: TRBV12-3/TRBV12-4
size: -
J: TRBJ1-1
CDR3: CASSFRWNTEAFF
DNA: TGTGCCAGCAGTTTCCGGTGGAACACTGAAGCTTTCTTT

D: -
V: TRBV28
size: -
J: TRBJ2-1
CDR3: CASSLYLDGGLIDEQFF
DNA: TGTGCCAGCAGTTTATACCTTGACGGAGGGTTGATCGATGAGCAGTTCTTC

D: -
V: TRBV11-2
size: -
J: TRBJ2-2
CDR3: CASSFARLITGELFF
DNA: TGTGCCAGCAGCTTTGCTAGATTGATCACCGGGGAGCTGTTTTTT

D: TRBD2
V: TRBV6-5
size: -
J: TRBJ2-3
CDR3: CASSYSGRGAGADTQYF
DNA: TGTGCCAGCAGTTACTCCGGGAGGGGGGCCGGGGCAGATACGCAGTATTTT

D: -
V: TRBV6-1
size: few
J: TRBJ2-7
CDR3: CASPGEGPSSYEQYF
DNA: TGTGCCAGCCCTGGTGAGGGACCGAGCTCCTACGAGCAGTACTTC

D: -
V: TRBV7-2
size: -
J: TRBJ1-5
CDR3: CASSLVGQGSQPQHF
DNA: TGTGCCAGCAGCTTAGTTGGGCAAGGGAGTCAGCCCCAGCATTTT

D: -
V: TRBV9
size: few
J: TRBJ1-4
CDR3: CASSVAATNEKLFF
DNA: TGTGCCAGCAGCGTAGCTGCAACTAATGAAAAACTGTTTTTT

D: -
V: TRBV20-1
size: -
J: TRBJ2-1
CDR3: CSAREGAFYNEQFF
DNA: TGCAGTGCTAGAGAGGGGGCGTTTTACAATGAGCAGTTCTTC

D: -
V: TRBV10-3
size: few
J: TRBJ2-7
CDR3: CAISESTASYEQYF
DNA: TGTGCCATCAGTGAGTCCACAGCCTCCTACGAGCAGTACTTC

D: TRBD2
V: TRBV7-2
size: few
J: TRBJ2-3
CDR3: CASLEAGTTDTQYF
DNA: TGTGCCAGCCTCGAAGCGGGGACCACAGATACGCAGTATTTT

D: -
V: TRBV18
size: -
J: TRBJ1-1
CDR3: CASSPPLGGVNTEAFF
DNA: TGTGCCAGCTCACCTCCATTGGGAGGAGTGAACACTGAAGCTTTCTTT

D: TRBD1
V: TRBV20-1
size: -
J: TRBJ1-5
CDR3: CSARQNRGIQPQHF
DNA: TGCAGTGCTAGACAAAACAGGGGGATTCAGCCCCAGCATTTT

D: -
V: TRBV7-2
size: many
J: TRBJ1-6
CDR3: CASSLAKGGRSLHF
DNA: TGTGCCAGCAGCTTAGCTAAAGGTGGGAGATCCCTCCACTTT

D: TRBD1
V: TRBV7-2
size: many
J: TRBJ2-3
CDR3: CASSSVDRTYSTDTQYF
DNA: TGTGCCAGCAGCTCAGTGGACAGGACTTATAGCACAGATACGCAGTATTTT

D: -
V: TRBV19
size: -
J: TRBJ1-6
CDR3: CASSIVSQGSNSPLHF
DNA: TGTGCCAGTAGTATTGTCTCTCAAGGCAGCAATTCACCCCTCCACTTT

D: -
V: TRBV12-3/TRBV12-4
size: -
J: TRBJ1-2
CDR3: CASSDTGIFTYGHTF
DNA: TGTGCCAGCAGCGATACAGGGATCTTCACCTATGGCCACACCTTC

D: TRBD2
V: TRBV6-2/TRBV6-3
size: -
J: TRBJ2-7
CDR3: CASSKGGSSYEQYF
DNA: TGTGCCAGCAGTAAAGGCGGGAGCTCCTACGAGCAGTACTTC

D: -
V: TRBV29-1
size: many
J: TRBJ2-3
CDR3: CSVETGGRTDTQYF
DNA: TGCAGCGTTGAAACGGGGGGCCGCACAGATACGCAGTATTTT

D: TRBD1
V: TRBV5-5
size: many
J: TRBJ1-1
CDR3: CASSLGQGALNTEAFF
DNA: TGTGCCAGCAGCTTGGGACAGGGGGCCTTGAACACTGAAGCTTTCTTT

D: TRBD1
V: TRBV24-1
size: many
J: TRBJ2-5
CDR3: CATSDSGTGVETQYF
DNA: TGTGCCACCAGTGATTCCGGGACAGGGGTGGAGACCCAGTACTTC

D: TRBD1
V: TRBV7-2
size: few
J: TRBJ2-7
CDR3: CASSFKGQNSYEQYF
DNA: TGTGCCAGCAGCTTTAAGGGACAGAACTCCTACGAGCAGTACTTC

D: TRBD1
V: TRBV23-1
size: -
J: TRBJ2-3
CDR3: CANRDRETDTQYF
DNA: TGCGCCAACAGGGACAGGGAGACAGATACGCAGTATTTT

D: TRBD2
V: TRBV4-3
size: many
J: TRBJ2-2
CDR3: CASSQEWGGYGGELFF
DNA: TGCGCCAGCAGCCAAGAGTGGGGAGGGTACGGCGGGGAGCTGTTTTTT

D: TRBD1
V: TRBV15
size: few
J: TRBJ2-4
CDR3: CATSRGVDRGVENIQYF
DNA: TGTGCCACCAGCAGAGGGGTCGACAGGGGGGTGGAAAACATTCAGTACTTC

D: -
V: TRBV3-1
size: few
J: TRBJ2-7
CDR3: CASSQGLGGEQYF
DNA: TGTGCCAGCAGCCAAGGACTAGGCGGAGAGCAGTACTTC

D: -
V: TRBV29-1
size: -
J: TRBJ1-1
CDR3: CSVERAQNTEAFF
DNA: TGCAGCGTTGAAAGGGCCCAGAACACTGAAGCTTTCTTT

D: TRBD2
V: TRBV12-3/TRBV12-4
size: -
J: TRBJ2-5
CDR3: CASSSRLGGGIQETQYF
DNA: TGTGCCAGCAGCTCCCGTCTAGGCGGGGGGATCCAAGAGACCCAGTACTTC

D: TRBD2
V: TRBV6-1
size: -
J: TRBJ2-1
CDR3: CASRKRHQLAGGLYNEQFF
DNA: TGTGCCAGCAGAAAGAGACACCAACTAGCGGGGGGGCTGTACAATGAGCAGTTCTTC

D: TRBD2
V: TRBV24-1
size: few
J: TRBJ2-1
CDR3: CATSVATSGPYNEQFF
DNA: TGTGCCACCAGTGTGGCGACTAGCGGACCCTACAATGAGCAGTTCTTC

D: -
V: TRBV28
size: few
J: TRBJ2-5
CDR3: CASRDVKRTQYF
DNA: TGTGCCAGCAGGGACGTTAAGAGAACCCAGTACTTC

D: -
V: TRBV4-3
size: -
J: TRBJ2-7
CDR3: CASSQEVKGFYEQYF
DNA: TGCGCCAGCAGCCAAGAGGTAAAGGGGTTCTACGAGCAGTACTTC

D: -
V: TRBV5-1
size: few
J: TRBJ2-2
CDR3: CASSLFAGANTGELFF
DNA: TGCGCCAGCAGCTTGTTTGCAGGGGCGAACACCGGGGAGCTGTTTTTT

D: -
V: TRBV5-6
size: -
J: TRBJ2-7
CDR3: CASERRDGHYEQYF
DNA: TGTGCCAGCGAAAGGAGGGACGGGCACTACGAGCAGTACTTC